This T cell receptor (beta chain) was identified during a study of graft-versus-host responses after intestinal transplantation. Overall study: Each recipient received a multivisceral, liver-intestinal, or isolated intestinal graft.

This CDR3 is built from 13 residues. Germline V lookup: CDR1 MNHEY, CDR2 SVGAGI. V trimming: 10 bases; J trimming: 3 bases; junction bases outside the gene matches: 7. Only in-frame clones appear in the TCRdb table, and some are missing; sequencing was by immunoSEQ multiplex PCR. The sample lists 70,000 to 100,000 clones, about 89% seen once, with approximately 0.34% in the top ten. Findings of the study overall: GvH clones appeared in recipient marrow, some first in ileum or blood. High graft-versus-host to host-versus-graft T cell clonal ratios marked allografts of patients with graft-donor macrochimerism.

This clone was seen a few times. Its specificity is not known. The rearrangement joins TRBV6-5 to TRBJ1-1, with 8 bases aligning to TRBD1. The sequences come from unstimulated CD4+ T cells sorted from spleen or lymph node cells, collected before intestinal transplant. This sequence originates from a human donor who received an intestinal transplant. DNA for the CDR3: TGTGCCACCCAAGACAGGGGCCACACTGAAGCTTTCTTT. It codes for CATQDRGHTEAFF.